This TCR beta chain was found in a study of shared clonotypes between healthy human individuals. This clone was recorded only once. Here immunoSEQ multiplex PCR was the method, and the copy in TCRdb shows in-frame clones only, minus some. The table records about 2.2 million clones, around 93% of them present only once. Terminally differentiated effector memory CD45RA+ cells were excluded from the naive CD8 cells, which were CD45RO-negative and positively selected for CCR7. This sequence was found in a man younger than 30 in good health. Some clones in this sample may be carry-over from other donors' samples. The sequencing sample was made of naive CD8+ T cells from PBMCs.

CDR3 sequence reads: CASRDGGASGAYEQYF. CDR3 in DNA: TGCGCCAGCAGGGATGGTGGGGCTAGCGGCGCCTACGAGCAGTACTTC. The J gene is TRBJ2-7, the V gene TRBV5-1, with 7 bases matching TRBD2. The CDR3 extends over 16 amino acids. CDR1 is SGHRS and CDR2 is YFSETQ in the germline V gene. Trimming at V came to 5 bases and at J to 2 bases, leaving 13 bases not matched to a gene.